The 32 T cell receptor beta chains below all came from one sample that was sequenced in a study of cytomegalovirus exposure and HLA in healthy donors. Sequenced by immunoSEQ multiplex PCR; TCRdb stores in-frame clones only, minus some. The table lists 90,000 to 110,000 clones, approximately 91% of them singletons, with more than 2% in the top ten. Sequences were obtained from PBMCs. The receptors derive from a woman aged 18-30 years in good health and CMV-seronegative.

The genes are TRBV7-9 and TRBJ2-1; 11 bases line up with TRBD2. The V gene's germline CDR1 is SEHNR and CDR2 FQNEAQ (reference sequence). CDR3 size: 16 residues. V shed 5 bases and J 9 bases; nucleotides not matched to a gene: 12. This chain's CDR3 is CASSRTTSGRIREQFF. CDR3 nucleotide sequence: TGTGCCAGCAGCCGAACAACTAGCGGGAGAATCCGTGAGCAGTTCTTC. The variable domain in full, completed from reference TRBV7-9 and TRBJ2-1, reads DTGVSQNPRHKITKRGQNVTFRCDPISEHNRLYWYRQTLGQGPEFLTYFQNEAQLEKSRLLSDRFSAERPKGSFSTLEIQRTEQGDSAMYLCASSRTTSGRIREQFFGPGTRLTVL.

The chain is built from TRBV19 and TRBJ1-2; D is unclear. V was clipped by 0 bases and J by 3 bases, with 5 bases between them. Germline V gene sequence: CDR1 LNHDA, CDR2 SQIVND (reference sequence). This CDR3 spans 13 amino acids. The CDR3 DNA sequence: TGTGCCAGTAGTATAGATACAGACTATGGCTACACCTTC. It yields the protein CASSIDTDYGYTF.

The chain joins TRBV4-2 to TRBJ1-4, with 7 bases aligning to TRBD1. This CDR3 spans 13 amino acids. Germline CDR1 reads LGHNA; CDR2 reads YNFKEQ. Losses at the gene ends were 4 bases for V and 8 bases for J; bases not matched to a gene: 4. This chain's CDR3 is CASSLEGQEKLFF. CDR3 sequence (DNA): TGTGCCAGCAGCCTAGAGGGACAGGAAAAACTGTTTTTT.

The chain employs TRBV6-6 and TRBJ2-7; 10 bases agree with TRBD2. V was clipped by 5 bases and J by 2 bases; unmatched bases: 3. CDR3 length: 14 amino acids. Germline-derived CDR1 and CDR2 are MNHNY and SVGAGI (reference sequence). In DNA, the CDR3 is TGTGCCAGCAGTACCGGACTAGCGGCCTACGAGCAGTACTTC. Translated: CASSTGLAAYEQYF.

The chain is built from TRBV6-1 and TRBJ1-1; 10 positions agree with TRBD1. This CDR3 contains 12 residues. The germline CDR1 and CDR2 sequences are MNHNS and SASEGT. V shed 8 bases, J shed 8 bases, and the junction held 5 bases outside the gene matches. The CDR3, as DNA: TGTGCCAGCTATGGACAGGGGGTGGAAGCTTTCTTT. Translated, it gives CASYGQGVEAFF.

The chain has TRBV6-6 and TRBJ1-1; possible D gene TRBD1, 6 bases. V was trimmed by 6 bases and J by 4 bases, leaving 15 bases between them. The CDR3 runs to 14 residues. The germline gives CDR1 MNHNY, CDR2 SVGAGI (reference sequence). The CDR3 protein is CASSSEGGSTEAFF. In DNA, the CDR3 is TGTGCCAGCAGCTCAGAGGGGGGGTCCACTGAAGCTTTCTTT.

CDR3 in DNA: TGTGCCAGCAGCCAGGAAGAGGAGGGTCACTACGAGCAGTACTTC. Translated, it gives CASSQEEEGHYEQYF. The rearrangement uses TRBV4-2 and TRBJ2-7; possibly TRBD2 for D (6 bases). From germline, CDR1 is LGHNA and CDR2 YNFKEQ. CDR3 length: 15 amino acids. Trimming shortened V by 3 bases and J by 3 bases, and 15 bases separated the two germline ends.

The chain uses TRBV4-1 and TRBJ2-7; possible D gene TRBD1, 6 bases. Germline-derived CDR1 and CDR2 are MGHRA and YSYEKL. V lost 1 base and J 5 bases, leaving 15 bases between the germline ends. The CDR3 runs to 15 residues. The CDR3 loop is CASSQAETGWDEQYF. The CDR3 DNA sequence: TGCGCCAGCAGCCAAGCGGAAACAGGGTGGGACGAGCAGTACTTC.

The gene calls are TRBV18 and TRBJ1-5, with TRBD1 as a possible D gene (5 bases). This CDR3 spans 15 amino acids. Per germline, CDR1 KGHSH and CDR2 LQKENI. The ends were cut back, 8 bases at V and 3 bases at J, with 17 bases in the middle. CDR3 bases: TGTGCCAGCCGACTCGGGGGAGGCCTCAATCAGCCCCAGCATTTT. Its protein is CASRLGGGLNQPQHF.

This chain links TRBV6-5 with TRBJ2-7; 10 bases map to TRBD2. The V segment lost 11 bases and the J segment 5 bases; nucleotides outside the gene matches: 15. The CDR3 consists of 15 residues. The germline CDR1 and CDR2 sequences are MNHEY and SVGAGI. DNA of the CDR3: TGTGCCTCCGCCGCGAGGGGAGCGGGGGGGAACGAGCAGTACTTC. Its protein product is CASAARGAGGNEQYF.

The rearrangement uses TRBV5-1 and TRBJ2-5; 7 bases fit TRBD1. V was pared by 3 bases and J by 3 bases, with 2 bases of the junction left unmatched. Germline V gene lookup returns CDR1 SGHRS and CDR2 YFSETQ. This CDR3 comprises 13 residues. CDR3 DNA: TGCGCCAGCAGCTACCAGGGGGAAGAGACCCAGTACTTC. Protein: CASSYQGEETQYF.

This sequence joins TRBV7-3 and TRBJ2-6; possibly TRBD2 for D (7 bases). V lost 5 bases and J 4 bases, leaving 18 bases between the germline ends. The CDR3 sequence is 17 residues long. Per germline, CDR1 SGHTA and CDR2 FQGTGA. CDR3 in DNA: TGTGCCAGCAGCCTATTTGGGGGGGCGCAAGGGGCCAACGTCCTGACTTTC. Its protein product is CASSLFGGAQGANVLTF.

This clone appeared once. V gene TRBV19 combines with J gene TRBJ2-1, with D perhaps matching TRBD1 (5 bases). The germline gives CDR1 LNHDA, CDR2 SQIVND (reference sequence). This CDR3 is built from 13 residues. Trimming took off 5 bases at V and 9 bases at J, with 14 bases between the two ends. CDR3 loop: CASSSYQGAEQFF. CDR3 DNA sequence: TGTGCCAGTAGTTCTTACCAGGGTGCTGAGCAGTTCTTC.

This clone was seen only once. This rearrangement joins TRBV6-5 to TRBJ1-4; possible D gene TRBD1, 5 bases. V lost 1 base and J 8 bases, leaving 11 bases between the germline ends. Germline-derived CDR1 and CDR2 are MNHEY and SVGAGI. The CDR3 runs to 14 residues. CDR3 in amino acids: CASSYWQGNEKLFF. The CDR3, as DNA: TGTGCCAGCAGTTACTGGCAGGGTAACGAAAAACTGTTTTTT.

This chain joins TRBV6-1 and TRBJ2-6, with no clear D. The V gene lost 1 base and the J gene lost 0 bases, with 4 bases spanning the gap. The CDR3 covers 15 residues. Germline CDR1 and CDR2: MNHNS and SASEGT. The CDR3 DNA reads TGTGCCAGCAGTGAAGACAGCTCTGGGGCCAACGTCCTGACTTTC. It translates to CASSEDSSGANVLTF.

The chain carries TRBV5-8 and TRBJ1-4; 8 nucleotides line up with TRBD1. V lost 4 bases, J lost 3 bases, and 8 bases stayed unmatched. The CDR3 runs 16 residues. CDR1 and CDR2 (germline): SGHTS, YDEGEE. CDR3 nucleotide sequence: TGTGCCAGCAGCGACCCCTCGGGACAGGCTAATGAAAAACTGTTTTTT. Its protein is CASSDPSGQANEKLFF.

The rearrangement joins TRBV28 to TRBJ1-4; maybe TRBD1 (6 bases). The CDR3 is 15 residues long. Trimming cost V 5 bases and J 3 bases, with 13 bases left between them. The germline V gene has CDR1 MDHEN and CDR2 SYDVKM. CDR3 sequence reads: CASSAGGRANEKLFF. CDR3 sequence (DNA): TGTGCCAGCAGTGCGGGGGGGCGGGCTAATGAAAAACTGTTTTTT.

This clone was counted once. J is TRBJ2-2 and V is TRBV9; tentatively, D is TRBD2 (5 bases). The length of the CDR3 is 12 residues. Looked up from germline, CDR1 is SGDLS and CDR2 is YYNGEE. V lost 5 bases and J 10 bases, leaving 12 bases between the germline ends. CDR3 nucleotides: TGTGCCAGCAGTTCGGGGTCTCAGGAGCTGTTTTTT. It translates to CASSSGSQELFF.

The J gene is TRBJ2-7, the V gene TRBV4-2, with 7 nucleotides matching TRBD2. Trimming cost V 6 bases and J 5 bases; bases outside gene matches: 13. The germline V gene encodes CDR1 LGHNA and CDR2 YNFKEQ. The CDR3 is made up of 15 amino acids. CDR3 protein: CASRPSGGRPDEQYF. In nucleotides, the CDR3 is TGTGCCAGCAGGCCGTCCGGCGGGAGACCCGACGAGCAGTACTTC.

The J gene is TRBJ2-1, the V gene TRBV28, with a tentative D call TRBD2 (5 bases). There are 11 residues in the CDR3. The germline gives CDR1 MDHEN, CDR2 SYDVKM. Trimming removed 4 bases from V and 9 bases from J, with 7 bases in between. For the CDR3, the DNA is TGTGCCAGCAGTTGGGAGACTGAGCAGTTCTTC. It encodes CASSWETEQFF. Drawing the rest from reference TRBV28 and TRBJ2-1, the complete variable domain is DVKVTQSSRYLVKRTGEKVFLECVQDMDHENMFWYRQDPGLGLRLIYFSYDVKMKEKGDIPEGYSVSREKKERFSLILESASTNQTSMYLCASSWETEQFFGPGTRLTVL.

This rearrangement joins TRBV11-2 to TRBJ2-1, with TRBD2 identical over 7 bases. The V gene end was trimmed by 5 bases and the J gene end by 4 bases; junction bases not matched to a gene: 11. The CDR3 is 16 residues long. The germline V gene has CDR1 SGHAT and CDR2 FQNNGV. DNA of the CDR3: TGTGCCAGCAGCGTCTCGGGGCTAGCGGTATACAATGAGCAGTTCTTC. Its translation: CASSVSGLAVYNEQFF.

V usage is TRBV27 and J usage is TRBJ2-4; TRBD2 is a possible D gene (5 bases). The ends were cut back, 8 bases at V and 4 bases at J, with 30 bases in the middle. CDR1 and CDR2 from the germline V gene are MNHEY and SMNVEV (reference sequence). This CDR3 spans 19 amino acids. The CDR3 sequence: CASRLGGPPHPRRKNIQYF. DNA for the CDR3: TGTGCCAGCCGATTAGGAGGACCACCCCACCCTAGACGAAAAAACATTCAGTACTTC.

This chain uses TRBV7-9 with TRBJ1-1, with D tentatively TRBD1 (6 bases). V lost 5 bases, J lost 1 base, and 17 bases lay in between. This CDR3 comprises 16 residues. The germline V gene encodes CDR1 SEHNR and CDR2 FQNEAQ (reference sequence). The CDR3 loop reads CASSPPRQEKNTEAFF. The DNA for the CDR3 is TGTGCCAGCAGCCCACCTCGACAGGAAAAGAACACTGAAGCTTTCTTT.

This chain connects TRBV5-4 to TRBJ2-6; a weak D match, TRBD1 (6 bases). The CDR3 totals 17 residues. The V gene's germline CDR1 is SGHNT and CDR2 YYREEE (reference sequence). V gave up 3 bases and J gave up 0 bases, with 13 bases separating them. CDR3 in amino acids: CASSSGTPSSGANVLTF. The CDR3 nucleotides read TGTGCCAGCAGCTCCGGGACACCTAGCTCTGGGGCCAACGTCCTGACTTTC.

The table lists this clone with a few counts. This chain links TRBV7-9 with TRBJ1-2; possible D gene TRBD1, 5 bases. The germline CDR1 and CDR2 sequences are SEHNR and FQNEAQ (reference sequence). The CDR3 is made up of 12 amino acids. The germline V and J ends were trimmed by 6 bases and 4 bases, with 9 bases remaining between them. The chain's CDR3 is CASSLDIYGYTF. In DNA form, the CDR3 reads TGTGCCAGCAGTTTGGACATCTATGGCTACACCTTC.

The V and J genes are TRBV6-1 and TRBJ2-7; TRBD1 agrees at 8 bases. Germline V gene sequence: CDR1 MNHNS, CDR2 SASEGT. Germline trimming cut 4 bases from V and 4 bases from J; bases unmatched to any gene: 6. CDR3 length equals 14 residues. The CDR3 region has the DNA TGTGCCAGCAGTGGCCACAGGGGGACATACGAGCAGTACTTC. As protein: CASSGHRGTYEQYF.

This rearrangement joins TRBV4-2 to TRBJ2-4; 9 positions match TRBD1. The CDR3 is made up of 15 amino acids. The trim removed 5 bases at V and 4 bases at J, leaving 6 bases unmatched. Germline CDR1 and CDR2: LGHNA and YNFKEQ. The CDR3 region is CASSRGTGSKNIQYF. The DNA of the CDR3 is TGTGCCAGCAGCAGAGGGACAGGGTCTAAAAACATTCAGTACTTC.

J is TRBJ2-7 and V is TRBV28, with 7 bases fitting TRBD1. Germline V gene data show CDR1 as MDHEN and CDR2 as SYDVKM. The CDR3 is 13 residues long. The V and J ends lost 4 bases and 5 bases, in that order; junction bases with no gene match: 5. CDR3: CASSSPGGNEQYF. CDR3 in DNA: TGTGCCAGCAGTTCACCAGGGGGTAACGAGCAGTACTTC. The variable domain in full, completed from reference TRBV28 and TRBJ2-7, reads DVKVTQSSRYLVKRTGEKVFLECVQDMDHENMFWYRQDPGLGLRLIYFSYDVKMKEKGDIPEGYSVSREKKERFSLILESASTNQTSMYLCASSSPGGNEQYFGPGTRLTVT.

The chain links TRBV5-4 to TRBJ2-2; 9 bases are a match to TRBD2. Losses at the gene ends were 3 bases for V and 6 bases for J; bases not matched to a gene: 15. Germline CDR1 SGHNT, CDR2 YYREEE (reference sequence). The CDR3 length is 18 residues. CDR3 loop: CASSSTGTSRGFAGELFF. The CDR3 nucleotides read TGTGCCAGCAGCTCAACCGGGACTAGCAGGGGTTTTGCCGGGGAGCTGTTTTTT.

The chain links TRBV13 to TRBJ2-1; TRBD2 matches at 11 bases. Germline CDR1 and CDR2: PRHDT and FYEKMQ (reference sequence). The CDR3 is 21 residues long. V lost 0 bases, J lost 5 bases, and 18 bases stayed unmatched. CDR3 loop: CASSLGRSAFSGGAVDNEQFF. CDR3 DNA sequence: TGTGCCAGCAGCTTAGGCCGGAGCGCCTTTAGCGGGGGGGCCGTCGACAATGAGCAGTTCTTC.

This clone was seen a few times. The V gene is TRBV11-3, the J gene TRBJ2-2; D is uncertain. The germline V gene has CDR1 SGHNT and CDR2 YENEEA. Trimming removed 3 bases from V and 5 bases from J, with 10 bases in between. This CDR3 region has 14 residues. For the CDR3, the DNA is TGTGCCAGCAGCTTGGGCTCGGCGACCGGGGAGCTGTTTTTT. This sequence encodes CASSLGSATGELFF.

The chain carries TRBV4-3 and TRBJ2-3; 7 bases fit TRBD2. Germline values: CDR1 LGHNA, CDR2 YSLEER. The V and J ends lost 4 bases and 2 bases, in that order; junction bases with no gene match: 6. The CDR3 has 15 residues. CDR3 in DNA: TGCGCCAGCAGCCTAAGTCTAGCGGACACAGATACGCAGTATTTT. Translated: CASSLSLADTDTQYF.